This T cell receptor beta chain was documented in a study of shared clonotypes between healthy human individuals. The V segment lost 0 bases and the J segment 2 bases; nucleotides outside the gene matches: 15. The CDR3 is 19 residues long. Germline loops: CDR1 SGHNT, CDR2 YYREEE (reference sequence). TCRdb keeps only in-frame clones here, not all; method: immunoSEQ multiplex PCR. Of approximately 500,000 clones detected, roughly 78% appear once; the ten largest clones hold 10% to 15%. This clone was recorded at least ten times. The sequence was obtained from a woman between 40 and 55 years old in good health. Some clones in this sample may be carry-over from other donors' samples. The sample taken for sequencing was PBMCs. V is TRBV5-4 and J is TRBJ2-3, with 7 bases fitting TRBD2. CDR3 amino acids: CASSLVGGGSSGATDTQYF. The CDR3 DNA follows: TGTGCCAGCAGCTTGGTTGGGGGTGGTTCTAGCGGAGCCACAGATACGCAGTATTTT.